This T cell receptor beta chain originates from a study of vaccination effects on CD4 cells after COVID-19. Study-level information: Researchers obtained post-vaccine samples at a median of 72 days past the second dose.

Comment on this clone: No antigen is known for it.

Clones were sequenced by immunoSEQ multiplex PCR, and TCRdb holds only the in-frame ones, with some missing. The sample holds under 15,000 clones, around three quarters seen once. The ends were cut back, 0 bases at V and 0 bases at J, with 8 bases in the middle. The germline V gene encodes CDR1 SGDLS and CDR2 YYNGEE. The CDR3 totals 15 residues. With the ViraFEST assay, the study expanded antigen-specific CD4+ T cells using viral peptide pools, then sequenced them. Following a roughly 10-day culture, CD4+ T cells were purified. Infection dated between March and December 2020, before the Alpha, Beta and Delta variants reached the United States. Two doses of either BNT162b2 or mRNA-1273 were given to each participant. IL-2 medium was substituted for half the medium on days 3 and 7.

The V call is TRBV9, the J call TRBJ2-3; D is perhaps TRBD2 (5 bases). The TCR comes from a human donor who had a prior SARS-CoV-2 infection. Sample: CD4+ T cells from PBMCs cultured with SARS-CoV-2 spike peptides, taken after COVID-19 vaccination. CDR3 sequence reads: CASSVVGGSTDTQYF. CDR3 in DNA: TGTGCCAGCAGCGTAGTGGGCGGGAGCACAGATACGCAGTATTTT.